A selection of T cell receptor beta chains follows, all from one sample in a study of T cell changes during pregnancy in multiple sclerosis. The protocol was immunoSEQ multiplex PCR, while the TCRdb copy is restricted to in-frame clones and leaves out a portion. The sample holds 50,000 to 70,000 clones, about 91% seen once. The source material was CD8+ T cells from peripheral blood mononuclear cells, sampled before pregnancy. All receptors come from a female donor with multiple sclerosis, enrolled in a pregnancy study. The CDR3 runs from the conserved cysteine through the conserved F or W. D genes are given only for firm matches. Clone size, where shown, is once, few, many, or a class for clones that have expanded.

D gene: .
clone size: .
J gene: TRBJ1-1
V gene: TRBV4-1
CDR3 protein: CASSQGHPNTEAFF
CDR3 DNA: TGCGCCAGCAGCCAGGGACACCCGAACACTGAAGCTTTCTTT

D gene: TRBD1
clone size: .
J gene: TRBJ2-7
V gene: TRBV25-1
CDR3 protein: CASREDRVRSYEQYF
CDR3 DNA: TGTGCCAGCAGGGAAGACAGGGTGCGTTCCTACGAGCAGTACTTC

D gene: .
clone size: .
J gene: TRBJ2-5
V gene: TRBV2
CDR3 protein: CARNRRGETQYF
CDR3 DNA: TGTGCCAGAAACAGGAGGGGAGAGACCCAGTACTTC

D gene: .
clone size: few
J gene: TRBJ1-1
V gene: TRBV20-1
CDR3 protein: CSARTAEAFF
CDR3 DNA: TGCAGTGCTAGGACAGCTGAAGCTTTCTTT

D gene: TRBD1
clone size: once
J gene: TRBJ1-6
V gene: TRBV27
CDR3 protein: CASSSTGINSPLHF
CDR3 DNA: TGTGCCAGCAGTTCGACAGGGATCAATTCACCCCTCCACTTT

D gene: .
clone size: once
J gene: TRBJ2-7
V gene: TRBV5-4
CDR3 protein: CASSLPYEQYF
CDR3 DNA: TGTGCCAGCAGCCTACCCTACGAGCAGTACTTC

D gene: .
clone size: .
J gene: TRBJ2-7
V gene: TRBV19
CDR3 protein: CASSITGGGFYEQYF
CDR3 DNA: TGTGCCAGTAGTATTACTGGAGGAGGTTTTTACGAGCAGTACTTC

D gene: .
clone size: once
J gene: TRBJ1-1
V gene: TRBV5-6
CDR3 protein: CASSLGRGTEAFF
CDR3 DNA: TGTGCCAGCAGCTTGGGGCGGGGCACTGAAGCTTTCTTT

D gene: TRBD2
clone size: .
J gene: TRBJ2-1
V gene: TRBV4-2
CDR3 protein: CASSPTSGGQDEQFF
CDR3 DNA: TGTGCCAGCAGCCCGACTAGCGGGGGGCAGGATGAGCAGTTCTTC

D gene: .
clone size: .
J gene: TRBJ2-5
V gene: TRBV6-5
CDR3 protein: CASSYARATETQYF
CDR3 DNA: TGTGCCAGCAGTTACGCTAGAGCAACGGAGACCCAGTACTTC

D gene: .
clone size: .
J gene: TRBJ2-5
V gene: TRBV7-6
CDR3 protein: CASSSYTGLQETQYF
CDR3 DNA: TGTGCCAGCAGCTCCTACACGGGACTGCAAGAGACCCAGTACTTC

D gene: .
clone size: .
J gene: TRBJ2-1
V gene: TRBV9
CDR3 protein: CASSVLGGNEQFF
CDR3 DNA: TGTGCCAGCAGCGTATTGGGGGGAAATGAGCAGTTCTTC

D gene: .
clone size: once
J gene: TRBJ2-7
V gene: TRBV5-6
CDR3 protein: CASSSGWSSYEQYF
CDR3 DNA: TGTGCCAGCAGCTCCGGGTGGAGCTCCTACGAGCAGTACTTC

D gene: TRBD1
clone size: .
J gene: TRBJ2-5
V gene: TRBV7-8
CDR3 protein: CASSLVLGQGPDETQYF
CDR3 DNA: TGTGCCAGCAGCTTAGTTTTGGGACAGGGTCCTGACGAGACCCAGTACTTC

D gene: TRBD1
clone size: .
J gene: TRBJ1-5
V gene: TRBV30
CDR3 protein: CAWSDRGQGAQPQHF
CDR3 DNA: TGTGCCTGGAGTGACAGGGGGCAGGGGGCACAGCCCCAGCATTTT

D gene: .
clone size: .
J gene: TRBJ2-5
V gene: TRBV19
CDR3 protein: CASSRVLAPAQETQYF
CDR3 DNA: TGTGCCAGTAGTAGGGTGCTAGCCCCTGCCCAAGAGACCCAGTACTTC

D gene: TRBD2
clone size: .
J gene: TRBJ2-3
V gene: TRBV19
CDR3 protein: CASRSLAGLTDTQYF
CDR3 DNA: TGTGCCAGTAGGTCCCTAGCGGGGCTCACAGATACGCAGTATTTT

D gene: TRBD1
clone size: .
J gene: TRBJ1-2
V gene: TRBV5-8
CDR3 protein: CASSSPGQGYGYTF
CDR3 DNA: TGTGCCAGCAGCTCCCCGGGACAGGGCTATGGCTACACCTTC

D gene: .
clone size: .
J gene: TRBJ2-1
V gene: TRBV7-3
CDR3 protein: CASSLAEEQFF
CDR3 DNA: TGTGCCAGCAGCTTAGCAGAAGAGCAGTTCTTC

D gene: .
clone size: .
J gene: TRBJ1-6
V gene: TRBV2
CDR3 protein: CASSEEGGSFRSYNSPLHF
CDR3 DNA: TGTGCCAGCAGTGAGGAGGGCGGGAGCTTTCGGTCCTATAATTCACCCCTCCACTTT

D gene: .
clone size: .
J gene: TRBJ2-3
V gene: TRBV11-2
CDR3 protein: CASSLLGADTQYF
CDR3 DNA: TGTGCCAGCAGCTTATTGGGAGCAGATACGCAGTATTTT

D gene: .
clone size: .
J gene: TRBJ2-1
V gene: TRBV6-5
CDR3 protein: CASSRGSNEQFF
CDR3 DNA: TGTGCCAGCAGTCGGGGTTCGAATGAGCAGTTCTTC

D gene: .
clone size: .
J gene: TRBJ2-3
V gene: TRBV29-1
CDR3 protein: CSVEPLTDTQYF
CDR3 DNA: TGCAGCGTTGAACCTCTTACAGATACGCAGTATTTT

D gene: TRBD1
clone size: .
J gene: TRBJ2-5
V gene: TRBV9
CDR3 protein: CASSVLGTGETQYF
CDR3 DNA: TGTGCCAGCAGCGTCTTGGGGACAGGGGAGACCCAGTACTTC

D gene: TRBD1
clone size: .
J gene: TRBJ2-2
V gene: TRBV25-1
CDR3 protein: CASSDQRTGAETGELFF
CDR3 DNA: TGTGCCAGCAGTGATCAGCGGACAGGGGCCGAAACCGGGGAGCTGTTTTTT

D gene: .
clone size: .
J gene: TRBJ2-1
V gene: TRBV7-9
CDR3 protein: CASSLSFDEQFF
CDR3 DNA: TGTGCCAGCAGCTTGAGTTTCGATGAGCAGTTCTTC

D gene: .
clone size: once
J gene: TRBJ2-7
V gene: TRBV16
CDR3 protein: CASSPTLPSYEQYF
CDR3 DNA: TGTGCCAGCAGCCCGACACTTCCCTCCTACGAGCAGTACTTC

D gene: TRBD1
clone size: .
J gene: TRBJ2-3
V gene: TRBV2
CDR3 protein: CASTRQGPGTDTQYF
CDR3 DNA: TGTGCCAGCACAAGACAGGGGCCGGGCACAGATACGCAGTATTTT

D gene: TRBD1
clone size: .
J gene: TRBJ1-3
V gene: TRBV5-8
CDR3 protein: CASTQPGQGFFSGNTIYF
CDR3 DNA: TGTGCCAGCACTCAACCGGGACAGGGGTTTTTCTCTGGAAACACCATATATTTT

D gene: .
clone size: .
J gene: TRBJ1-4
V gene: TRBV5-1
CDR3 protein: CASSLGTTGGTNEKLFF
CDR3 DNA: TGCGCCAGCAGCTTGGGGACTACTGGCGGGACTAATGAAAAACTGTTTTTT

D gene: TRBD1
clone size: .
J gene: TRBJ1-1
V gene: TRBV7-3
CDR3 protein: CATGQERGTEAFF
CDR3 DNA: TGTGCCACCGGACAGGAACGAGGGACTGAAGCTTTCTTT

D gene: .
clone size: once
J gene: TRBJ2-7
V gene: TRBV29-1
CDR3 protein: CSGSGGADYEQYF
CDR3 DNA: TGCAGCGGCAGTGGGGGCGCCGACTACGAGCAGTACTTC

D gene: TRBD1
clone size: .
J gene: TRBJ1-1
V gene: TRBV11-2
CDR3 protein: CASSLGQGVGEAFF
CDR3 DNA: TGTGCCAGCAGCTTGGGACAGGGGGTGGGTGAAGCTTTCTTT

D gene: TRBD2
clone size: .
J gene: TRBJ2-2
V gene: TRBV2
CDR3 protein: CASTSGENTGELFF
CDR3 DNA: TGTGCCAGTACTAGCGGGGAAAACACCGGGGAGCTGTTTTTT

D gene: .
clone size: .
J gene: TRBJ1-1
V gene: TRBV14
CDR3 protein: CASSHNMAGTEAFF
CDR3 DNA: TGTGCCAGCAGCCATAACATGGCTGGCACTGAAGCTTTCTTT

D gene: .
clone size: .
J gene: TRBJ1-1
V gene: TRBV4-1
CDR3 protein: CASTAVLQQGEAFF
CDR3 DNA: TGCGCCAGCACCGCAGTTCTCCAACAGGGAGAAGCTTTCTTT

D gene: .
clone size: .
J gene: TRBJ2-5
V gene: TRBV5-6
CDR3 protein: CASSLDPEETQYF
CDR3 DNA: TGTGCCAGCAGCTTGGACCCGGAGGAGACCCAGTACTTC

D gene: TRBD1
clone size: .
J gene: TRBJ1-2
V gene: TRBV9
CDR3 protein: CASSVAVETGSSDGYTF
CDR3 DNA: TGTGCCAGCAGCGTAGCCGTAGAGACAGGGAGCAGTGATGGCTACACCTTC

D gene: TRBD1
clone size: .
J gene: TRBJ2-1
V gene: TRBV6-5
CDR3 protein: CASTPGGQGANEQFF
CDR3 DNA: TGTGCCAGCACCCCTGGGGGACAGGGGGCCAATGAGCAGTTCTTC

D gene: TRBD2
clone size: .
J gene: TRBJ2-5
V gene: TRBV7-8
CDR3 protein: CASSLGLAGGLWETQYF
CDR3 DNA: TGTGCCAGCAGCTTAGGTCTAGCGGGGGGGCTGTGGGAGACCCAGTACTTC

D gene: .
clone size: .
J gene: TRBJ1-2
V gene: TRBV7-8
CDR3 protein: CASSLGLDSVYGYTF
CDR3 DNA: TGTGCCAGCAGCTTAGGCCTTGACAGCGTCTATGGCTACACCTTC

D gene: TRBD1
clone size: .
J gene: TRBJ2-1
V gene: TRBV11-1
CDR3 protein: CASSLDRYNEQFF
CDR3 DNA: TGTGCCAGCAGCCTGGACAGGTACAATGAGCAGTTCTTC

D gene: TRBD1
clone size: .
J gene: TRBJ1-1
V gene: TRBV11-3
CDR3 protein: CASSSRQGPNTEAFF
CDR3 DNA: TGTGCCAGCAGCTCAAGACAGGGGCCGAACACTGAAGCTTTCTTT

D gene: TRBD2
clone size: .
J gene: TRBJ2-1
V gene: TRBV5-5
CDR3 protein: CASTGTSGALYNEQFF
CDR3 DNA: TGTGCCAGCACCGGGACTAGCGGGGCCCTTTACAATGAGCAGTTCTTC

D gene: TRBD1
clone size: many
J gene: TRBJ1-2
V gene: TRBV10-3
CDR3 protein: CAISDLRDSINYGYTF
CDR3 DNA: TGTGCCATCAGTGATTTGAGGGACAGTATTAACTATGGCTACACCTTC

D gene: .
clone size: once
J gene: TRBJ1-3
V gene: TRBV9
CDR3 protein: CASSVAVRDGENTIYF
CDR3 DNA: TGTGCCAGCAGCGTAGCGGTTCGGGATGGAGAAAACACCATATATTTT

D gene: TRBD1
clone size: .
J gene: TRBJ1-5
V gene: TRBV7-9
CDR3 protein: CASSLGQGHQPQHF
CDR3 DNA: TGTGCCAGCAGCTTAGGACAGGGACATCAGCCCCAGCATTTT

D gene: .
clone size: .
J gene: TRBJ2-2
V gene: TRBV5-1
CDR3 protein: CASSLDAGLNTGELFF
CDR3 DNA: TGCGCCAGCAGCTTGGATGCAGGACTGAACACCGGGGAGCTGTTTTTT

D gene: .
clone size: .
J gene: TRBJ1-1
V gene: TRBV21-1
CDR3 protein: CASSSGGLEAFF
CDR3 DNA: TGTGCCAGCAGCTCAGGAGGGCTTGAAGCTTTCTTT

D gene: .
clone size: .
J gene: TRBJ2-1
V gene: TRBV4-1
CDR3 protein: CASSQDSLVVFSKNEQFF
CDR3 DNA: TGCGCCAGCAGCCAAGATTCGCTAGTGGTATTTTCTAAAAATGAGCAGTTCTTC

D gene: TRBD1
clone size: .
J gene: TRBJ1-1
V gene: TRBV19
CDR3 protein: CASSIPDRGDTEAFF
CDR3 DNA: TGTGCCAGTAGTATCCCGGACAGGGGAGACACTGAAGCTTTCTTT

D gene: TRBD1
clone size: .
J gene: TRBJ2-7
V gene: TRBV30
CDR3 protein: CACDLDRGNYEQYF
CDR3 DNA: TGTGCCTGCGACCTGGACAGGGGCAACTACGAGCAGTACTTC

D gene: TRBD1
clone size: .
J gene: TRBJ1-2
V gene: TRBV27
CDR3 protein: CASSSGGYGYTF
CDR3 DNA: TGTGCCAGCAGTTCAGGGGGTTATGGCTACACCTTC

D gene: .
clone size: .
J gene: TRBJ2-3
V gene: TRBV19
CDR3 protein: CASSIARDTQYF
CDR3 DNA: TGTGCCAGTAGTATAGCACGGGATACGCAGTATTTT

D gene: TRBD1
clone size: .
J gene: TRBJ1-2
V gene: TRBV5-5
CDR3 protein: CASSLRTGDSYGYTF
CDR3 DNA: TGTGCCAGCAGCTTAAGGACAGGAGATAGCTATGGCTACACCTTC

D gene: TRBD2
clone size: .
J gene: TRBJ2-3
V gene: TRBV7-8
CDR3 protein: CASSLLGLVGDTQYF
CDR3 DNA: TGTGCCAGCAGCTTATTGGGACTAGTTGGAGATACGCAGTATTTT

D gene: .
clone size: once
J gene: TRBJ1-1
V gene: TRBV10-3
CDR3 protein: CAISESTRRGGRVAPPKNTEAFF
CDR3 DNA: TGTGCCATCAGTGAGTCCACCCGGCGGGGAGGGAGGGTAGCTCCCCCAAAGAACACTGAAGCTTTCTTT

D gene: .
clone size: .
J gene: TRBJ1-2
V gene: TRBV7-9
CDR3 protein: CASSAVFRDNDGYTF
CDR3 DNA: TGTGCCAGCAGCGCAGTATTCCGGGACAATGATGGCTACACCTTC

D gene: .
clone size: .
J gene: TRBJ2-1
V gene: TRBV6-5
CDR3 protein: CASSYVGDYNEQFF
CDR3 DNA: TGTGCCAGCAGTTACGTGGGAGACTACAATGAGCAGTTCTTC

D gene: .
clone size: .
J gene: TRBJ2-3
V gene: TRBV11-3
CDR3 protein: CASSRGTDTQYF
CDR3 DNA: TGTGCCAGCAGCCGAGGGACAGATACGCAGTATTTT